A single sample gave rise to the 20 T cell receptor beta chains below, sequenced in a study of T cell changes during pregnancy in multiple sclerosis. Sequencing was performed with immunoSEQ multiplex PCR; in TCRdb, only in-frame clones are kept and a portion is missing. The sample holds over 35,000 clones, about 92% seen once. The specimen comprised CD8+ T cells from peripheral blood mononuclear cells, sampled in the first trimester of pregnancy. These receptor sequences come from a female donor with multiple sclerosis, enrolled in a pregnancy study.

The J gene is TRBJ2-5, the V gene TRBV27; 8 bases match TRBD2. The CDR3 loop spans 13 amino acids. With V trimmed by 7 bases and J by 5 bases, 6 bases remained unmatched. In germline, CDR1 is MNHEY, CDR2 SMNVEV (reference sequence). In nucleotides, the CDR3 is TGTGCCAGCATCGGGGGGGGCGGGGAGACCCAGTACTTC. Protein product: CASIGGGGETQYF.

The CDR3 loop is CASSFSPTSWGIDTQYF. Here the CDR3 DNA reads TGTGCCAGCAGTTTTAGCCCTACGAGTTGGGGCATAGATACGCAGTATTTT. V gene TRBV27 combines with J gene TRBJ2-3, with TRBD1 as a possible D gene (5 bases). Germline V gene lookup returns CDR1 MNHEY and CDR2 SMNVEV (reference sequence). The CDR3 is made up of 17 amino acids. The V end lost 3 bases, the J end lost 5 bases, and 21 bases lay between the germline ends.

This chain joins TRBV5-6 and TRBJ2-7; 9 bases agree with TRBD1. Unmatched junction bases numbered 9, after V lost 4 bases and J lost 4 bases. This CDR3 has 15 amino acids. Germline lookup yields CDR1 SGHDT and CDR2 YYEEEE. The CDR3, as DNA: TGTGCCAGCAGCCCCGGCGTGACAGGGGGGTACGAGCAGTACTTC. It specifies CASSPGVTGGYEQYF.

This clone was observed a few times. The rearrangement uses TRBV27 and TRBJ1-2, with 12 bases fitting TRBD1. The CDR3 length is 14 residues. V shed 5 bases, J shed 7 bases, and the junction held 5 bases outside the gene matches. CDR1 is MNHEY, CDR2 SMNVEV, per germline (reference sequence). In DNA form, the CDR3 reads TGTGCCAGCAGTCACGGGACAGGGGGCTTTGGCTACACCTTC. Encoded protein: CASSHGTGGFGYTF.

The V gene is TRBV13, the J gene TRBJ2-5; 11 bases match TRBD2. V shed 4 bases and J 5 bases; nucleotides not matched to a gene: 12. The germline V gene encodes CDR1 PRHDT and CDR2 FYEKMQ (reference sequence). The CDR3 runs 17 residues. The CDR3: CASSSRTTGTSGETQYF. The DNA for the CDR3 is TGTGCCAGCAGCTCGCGTACCACCGGGACTAGCGGCGAGACCCAGTACTTC.

The chain links TRBV21-1 to TRBJ1-2. TRBV21-1 is shown as a pseudogene. This CDR3 has 13 amino acids. The CDR3 DNA reads as TGTGCCAGGGCGGGCCATTTAGGTTATGGCTACACCTTC. This sequence encodes CARAGHLGYGYTF.

The rearrangement links TRBV5-5 to TRBJ2-3; 7 bases match TRBD2. The germline V gene has CDR1 SGHKS and CDR2 YYEKEE (reference sequence). This CDR3 region has 12 residues. V gave up 4 bases and J gave up 6 bases; unmatched junction bases: 2. The CDR3 DNA sequence: TGTGCCAGCAGCCTAGCGGTTGATACGCAGTATTTT. Translation gives CASSLAVDTQYF.

The J gene is TRBJ1-1, the V gene TRBV6-5; possibly TRBD1 for D (6 bases). V was shortened by 2 bases and J by 5 bases, with 9 bases between the two germline ends. CDR1 MNHEY and CDR2 SVGAGI come from the germline V gene. CDR3 length: 13 residues. In DNA, the CDR3 is TGTGCCAGCAGTTACAGAGGGGGAACTGAAGCTTTCTTT. Translated, it gives CASSYRGGTEAFF.

The CDR3 sequence: CSVGTGLDEQYF. In DNA, the CDR3 is TGCAGCGTTGGGACAGGGCTGGACGAGCAGTACTTC. This chain links TRBV29-1 with TRBJ2-7; TRBD1 matches 8 bases. The CDR3 has 12 residues. The germline V gene has CDR1 SQVTM and CDR2 ANQGSEA. The V and J ends lost 4 bases and 5 bases, in that order; junction bases with no gene match: 4.

This clone is termed medium-sized. The V call is TRBV5-6, the J call TRBJ2-5, with TRBD1 as a possible D gene (5 bases). The CDR3 sequence is 15 residues long. V lost 3 bases and J 4 bases, leaving 16 bases between the germline ends. CDR1 is SGHDT and CDR2 is YYEEEE in the germline V gene. The CDR3 DNA reads TGTGCCAGCAGCTCCGGAGCCTGGACACTAGAGACCCAGTACTTC. This translates into CASSSGAWTLETQYF.

The chain carries TRBV27 and TRBJ2-5, with D possibly TRBD2 on 5 matching bases. Germline CDR1 reads MNHEY; CDR2 reads SMNVEV (reference sequence). The V end was cut by 4 bases, the J end by 4 bases, with 13 bases between. The CDR3 is 14 residues long. The CDR3: CASSSNGLTETQYF. The CDR3, as DNA: TGTGCCAGCAGTTCGAACGGACTCACAGAGACCCAGTACTTC.

V gene TRBV13 combines with J gene TRBJ2-5; 7 bases line up with TRBD1. Germline V gene lookup returns CDR1 PRHDT and CDR2 FYEKMQ (reference sequence). This CDR3 region has 16 residues. Trimming at V came to 4 bases and at J to 5 bases, leaving 13 bases not matched to a gene. The CDR3 DNA follows: TGTGCCAGCAGCTCCCGCTCGGACAAAGGGGGCGAGACCCAGTACTTC. It translates to CASSSRSDKGGETQYF.

The chain combines TRBV27 with TRBJ2-3, with 9 nucleotides matching TRBD1. Germline V gives CDR1 MNHEY, CDR2 SMNVEV (reference sequence). The J segment lost 4 bases and the V segment lost 5 bases, leaving 4 bases of the junction unmatched. CDR3 length: 14 amino acids. Here the CDR3 reads CASSQRQGADTQYF. CDR3 nucleotide sequence: TGTGCCAGCAGTCAAAGACAGGGGGCAGATACGCAGTATTTT.

This clone was detected once. The V and J genes are TRBV21-1 and TRBJ2-2; the D segment call TRBD2 is taken from the table without a DNA check. TRBV21-1 is an annotated pseudogene. The CDR3 totals 13 residues. CDR3 nucleotides: TGTGCCAGAGGACCCGGGGGCACCGGGGAGCTGTTTTTT. Its translation: CARGPGGTGELFF.

By sample share, this clone is medium-sized. The chain joins TRBV5-6 to TRBJ2-7; TRBD2 matches 9 bases. CDR3 size: 15 residues. Per the germline V gene, CDR1 is SGHDT and CDR2 is YYEEEE. With 7 bases clipped from V and 7 bases from J, the junction kept 15 bases outside the gene matches. The chain's CDR3 is CASRGSGGLLEEQYF. CDR3 DNA: TGTGCCAGCCGGGGGAGCGGGGGGCTCCTTGAGGAGCAGTACTTC.

The gene calls are TRBV11-2 and TRBJ1-1, with TRBD1 matching over 9 bases. Germline V CDR1 and CDR2: SGHAT, FQNNGV. This CDR3 is 16 amino acids long. Trimming at V came to 5 bases and at J to 2 bases, leaving 9 bases not matched to a gene. DNA for the CDR3: TGTGCCAGCAGCACCTACGGACAGGGGAAAAACACTGAAGCTTTCTTT. Protein product: CASSTYGQGKNTEAFF. The whole variable domain, remainder taken from reference TRBV11-2 and TRBJ1-1, is EAGVAQSPRYKIIEKRQSVAFWCNPISGHATLYWYQQILGQGPKLLIQFQNNGVVDDSQLPKDRFSAERLKGVDSTLKIQPAKLEDSAVYLCASSTYGQGKNTEAFFGQGTRLTVV.

The chain employs TRBV11-1 and TRBJ2-1, with TRBD1 matching over 10 bases. This CDR3 has 19 residues. Per germline, CDR1 SGHAT and CDR2 FQDESV (reference sequence). The ends lost 5 bases at V and 2 bases at J; junction bases unmatched: 15. In DNA form, the CDR3 reads TGTGCCAGCAGCCTCACCGGGACAGGGGAATTTTTAGCCTACAATGAGCAGTTCTTC. Amino acid sequence: CASSLTGTGEFLAYNEQFF.

V and J are TRBV5-6 and TRBJ2-1; 7 nucleotides line up with TRBD2. CDR1 SGHDT and CDR2 YYEEEE come from the germline V gene. The junction had 8 bases not matched to a gene; V was cut back by 7 bases and J by 7 bases. This CDR3 comprises 13 residues. The CDR3 DNA reads TGTGCCAGCTCCTGGGGGGGAGGGAATGAGCAGTTCTTC. This codes for CASSWGGGNEQFF.

The chain couples TRBV16 to TRBJ2-1; 8 bases are shared with TRBD1. CDR1 and CDR2 from the germline V gene are KGHSY and FQNENV. The CDR3 runs 15 residues. The junction had 3 bases not matched to a gene; V was cut back by 4 bases and J by 1 base. The CDR3 is CASSPGQASYNEQFF. The CDR3 DNA sequence: TGTGCCAGCAGCCCGGGACAGGCGTCCTACAATGAGCAGTTCTTC.

The CDR3 reads CASSPLGHGYYGYTF. The CDR3, as DNA: TGTGCCAGCAGCCCTCTGGGGCATGGCTACTATGGCTACACCTTC. This chain uses TRBV7-9 with TRBJ1-2; perhaps TRBD1 as D (5 bases). Germline V lookup: CDR1 SEHNR, CDR2 FQNEAQ (reference sequence). The CDR3 has 15 amino acids. V was shortened by 5 bases and J by 3 bases, with 16 bases between the two germline ends.